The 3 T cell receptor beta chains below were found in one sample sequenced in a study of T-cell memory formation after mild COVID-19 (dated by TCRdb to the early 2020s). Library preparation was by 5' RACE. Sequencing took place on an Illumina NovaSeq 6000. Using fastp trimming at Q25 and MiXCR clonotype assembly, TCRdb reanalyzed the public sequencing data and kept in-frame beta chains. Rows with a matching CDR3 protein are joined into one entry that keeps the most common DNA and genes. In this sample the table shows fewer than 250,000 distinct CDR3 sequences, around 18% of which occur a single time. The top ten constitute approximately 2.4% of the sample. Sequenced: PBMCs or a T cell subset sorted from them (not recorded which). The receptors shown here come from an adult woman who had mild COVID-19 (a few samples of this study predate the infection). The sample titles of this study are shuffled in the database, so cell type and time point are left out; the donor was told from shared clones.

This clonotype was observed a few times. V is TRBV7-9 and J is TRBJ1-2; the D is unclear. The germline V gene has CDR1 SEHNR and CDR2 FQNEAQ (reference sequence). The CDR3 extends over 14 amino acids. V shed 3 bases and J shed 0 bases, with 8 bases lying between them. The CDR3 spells CASSLAETNYGYTF. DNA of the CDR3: TGTGCCAGCAGCTTGGCGGAAACTAACTATGGCTACACCTTC.

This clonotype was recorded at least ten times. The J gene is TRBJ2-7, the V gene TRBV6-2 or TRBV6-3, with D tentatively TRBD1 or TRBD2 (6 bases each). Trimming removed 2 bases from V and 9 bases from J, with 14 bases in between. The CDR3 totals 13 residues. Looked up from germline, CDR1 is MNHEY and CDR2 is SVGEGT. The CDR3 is CASSYGGTRAQYF. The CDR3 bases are TGTGCCAGCAGTTACGGCGGGACACGAGCGCAGTACTTC.

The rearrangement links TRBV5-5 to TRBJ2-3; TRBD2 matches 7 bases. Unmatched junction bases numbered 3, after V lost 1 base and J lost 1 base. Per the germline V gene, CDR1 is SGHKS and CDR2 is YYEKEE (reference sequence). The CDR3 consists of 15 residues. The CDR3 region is CASSLPSGGTDTQYF. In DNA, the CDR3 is TGTGCCAGCAGCTTGCCTAGCGGCGGCACAGATACGCAGTATTTT.